The 13 T cell receptor beta chains in this list originate from one sample, sequenced in a study of metastatic and nonmetastatic thyroid tumors. All patients were untreated before thyroid surgery. Via MiXCR, TCRdb re-called the PCR reads. This repertoire shows 14,000 to 15,000 clones, roughly 4% found once; its top ten account for roughly 29%. Sequencing was carried out using tumor tissue. The receptors come from a female donor with papillary thyroid cancer or a benign thyroid nodule (not recorded which). Some clones in this sample may be carry-over from other donors' samples.

This clone was observed a few times. The V gene is TRBV6-1, the J gene TRBJ2-7, with D possibly being TRBD2 (7 bases). Trimming stripped 1 base from V and 5 bases from J, with 15 bases between. Germline values: CDR1 MNHNS, CDR2 SASEGT. This CDR3 has 15 amino acids. The CDR3 coding sequence is TGTGCCAGCAGTGAAGAAGAGGGGGGGCGCAACGAGCAGTACTTC. Encoded protein: CASSEEEGGRNEQYF.

The J gene is TRBJ2-7, the V gene TRBV6-1; 8 bases line up with TRBD1. V shed 3 bases, J shed 4 bases, and the junction held 2 bases outside the gene matches. CDR3 length equals 13 residues. Germline V gene lookup returns CDR1 MNHNS and CDR2 SASEGT. CDR3 sequence reads: CASSDQGAYEQYV. The CDR3 DNA reads as TGTGCCAGCAGTGACCAGGGGGCTTACGAGCAGTACGTC.

This clone appeared a few times. The chain uses TRBV15 and TRBJ2-2; unclear D gene. Trimming shortened V by 5 bases and J by 4 bases, and 17 bases separated the two germline ends. Germline assignment: CDR1 LNHNV and CDR2 YYDKDF (reference sequence). The CDR3 has 16 residues. CDR3 coding DNA: TGTGCCACCAGCGGATCAATCGGACGAGGCACCGGGGAGCTGTTTTTT. Translating it yields CATSGSIGRGTGELFF.

This clone has a handful of counts. This chain links TRBV7-2 with TRBJ1-1; D might be TRBD1 (5 bases). The germline V gene encodes CDR1 SGHTA and CDR2 FQGNSA. V lost 5 bases and J lost 4, with 11 bases in between. This CDR3 region has 13 residues. The CDR3 reads CASSAWGSTEAFF. CDR3 DNA: TGTGCCAGCAGCGCGTGGGGGAGCACTGAAGCTTTCTTT.

V and J are TRBV10-3 and TRBJ1-2; D is unclear. Trimming left V 4 bases short and J 4 bases short, with 16 bases between. CDR1 and CDR2 (germline): ENHRY, SYGVKD. The CDR3 is made up of 15 amino acids. The CDR3 nucleotides are TGTGCCATCAGTGCTGATTTGGGTTCAGTCTATGGCTACACCTTC. This gives the protein CAISADLGSVYGYTF.

J is TRBJ2-3 and V is TRBV28, with 7 bases aligning to TRBD2. The CDR3 totals 12 residues. Trimming took 3 bases from V and 10 from J; bases not matched to a gene: 4. Germline V lookup: CDR1 MDHEN, CDR2 SYDVKM. The CDR3 spells CASSLRAGAQYF. The CDR3 DNA follows: TGTGCCAGCAGTTTGCGGGCGGGGGCGCAGTATTTT.

The chain joins TRBV6-2 or TRBV6-3 to TRBJ2-3, with TRBD2 identical over 13 bases. The ends lost 2 bases at V and 4 bases at J; junction bases unmatched: 6. Germline V lookup: CDR1 MNHEY, CDR2 SVGEGT. The CDR3 loop spans 17 amino acids. CDR3 in amino acids: CASSYEGLAGRADTQYF. CDR3 sequence (DNA): TGTGCCAGCAGTTACGAGGGACTAGCGGGAAGGGCAGATACGCAGTATTTT.

This chain links TRBV12-3 or TRBV12-4 with TRBJ1-3; unclear D gene. Trimming cost V 6 bases and J 4 bases, with 13 bases left between them. The CDR3 consists of 14 residues. CDR3 residues: CASSPLGWGNTIYF. The CDR3 coding sequence is TGTGCCAGCAGCCCACTCGGTTGGGGAAACACCATATATTTT.

The chain recombines TRBV7-9 with TRBJ2-5; 11 nucleotides agree with TRBD1. Trimming removed 5 bases from V and 3 bases from J; junction bases left unmatched: 11. The CDR3 runs to 17 residues. Germline V gives CDR1 SEHNR, CDR2 FQNEAQ (reference sequence). The CDR3 loop is CASSPLLGQGAEETQYF. In DNA form, the CDR3 reads TGTGCCAGCAGCCCTCTCCTAGGACAGGGGGCAGAAGAGACCCAGTACTTC. Using reference TRBV7-9 and TRBJ2-5 for the parts outside the CDR3, the full variable domain is DTGVSQNPRHKITKRGQNVTFRCDPISEHNRLYWYRQTLGQGPEFLTYFQNEAQLEKSRLLSDRFSAERPKGSFSTLEIQRTEQGDSAMYLCASSPLLGQGAEETQYFGPGTRLLVL.

This clone was seen a few times. The DNA of the CDR3 is TGTGCCAGCACCTCCCTTGGGGAGACACCCCTCCACTTT. As protein: CASTSLGETPLHF. This chain connects TRBV6-1 to TRBJ1-6; no clear D. Germline V gene data show CDR1 as MNHNS and CDR2 as SASEGT. Trimming shortened V by 7 bases and J by 11 bases, and 15 bases separated the two germline ends. The CDR3 is 13 amino acids.

This clone was counted only a few times. The V call is TRBV2, the J call TRBJ1-6; no reliable D call. There are 16 residues in the CDR3. The V end lost 5 bases, the J end lost 0 bases, and 11 bases lay between the germline ends. CDR1 and CDR2 from the germline V gene are SNHLY and FYNNEI. This CDR3 reads CASSSTGSSYNSPLHF. The CDR3 bases are TGTGCCAGCAGTTCGACGGGGAGCTCCTATAATTCACCCCTCCACTTT.

This clone was seen a few times. This CDR3 is CASSLSGLAGGPGTGELFF. CDR3 in DNA: TGTGCCAGCAGTCTCTCGGGGCTAGCGGGAGGGCCGGGCACCGGGGAGCTGTTTTTT. V gene TRBV28 combines with J gene TRBJ2-2; 12 nucleotides align to TRBD2. This CDR3 is 19 amino acids long. The junction had 14 bases not matched to a gene; V was cut back by 5 bases and J by 4 bases. The germline gives CDR1 MDHEN, CDR2 SYDVKM.

The rearrangement joins TRBV20-1 to TRBJ2-7, with 7 positions matching TRBD1. The CDR3 sequence is 13 residues long. Germline V gene data show CDR1 as DFQATT and CDR2 as SNEGSKA (reference sequence). The V gene end was trimmed by 4 bases and the J gene end by 2 bases; junction bases not matched to a gene: 5. The CDR3 loop reads CSANRDSTYEQYF. The DNA of the CDR3 is TGCAGTGCTAACCGGGACAGTACCTACGAGCAGTACTTC.